These 22 T cell receptor beta chains originate from one sample sequenced in a study of blood T cell repertoires in COVID-19. The assay was immunoSEQ multiplex PCR, and TCRdb's table has in-frame clones only and misses some. This table has tens of thousands of clones, 65% to 90% appearing once. Sequences were obtained from peripheral blood. The receptor source for this set is a human donor in a cohort sampled during active COVID-19.

The chain is built from TRBV7-6 and TRBJ2-7, with 10 bases fitting TRBD2. The CDR3 sequence is 15 residues long. V lost 5 bases to trimming and J lost 2 bases; unmatched junction nucleotides: 6. Germline CDR1 is SGHVS and CDR2 is FNYEAQ. CDR3 sequence (DNA): TGTGCCAGCAGCCCCCGACTAGCGGGCGCCTACGAGCAGTACTTC. Translating gives CASSPRLAGAYEQYF.

CDR3 sequence: CASSFGGRRGGETQYF. DNA for the CDR3: TGTGCCAGCAGCTTTGGCGGGAGGAGGGGGGGAGAGACCCAGTACTTC. The J gene is TRBJ2-5, the V gene TRBV7-2, with 8 bases fitting TRBD2. The V gene's germline CDR1 is SGHTA and CDR2 FQGNSA. The V segment lost 3 bases and the J segment 4 bases; nucleotides outside the gene matches: 10. The CDR3 has 16 residues. The full variable domain, with the rest looked up from reference TRBV7-2 and TRBJ2-5, is GAGVSQSPSNKVTEKGKDVELRCDPISGHTALYWYRQSLGQGLEFLIYFQGNSAPDKSGLPSDRFSAERTGGSVSTLTIQRTQQEDSAVYLCASSFGGRRGGETQYFGPGTRLLVL.

V usage is TRBV28 and J usage is TRBJ2-2; a weak D match, TRBD1 (5 bases). The germline V and J ends were trimmed by 7 bases and 6 bases, with 12 bases remaining between them. Germline loops: CDR1 MDHEN, CDR2 SYDVKM. The CDR3 consists of 13 residues. As DNA, the CDR3 is TGTGCCAGCAATATCAGGGTCCCCGGGGAGCTGTTTTTT. As protein: CASNIRVPGELFF.

In regard to this clone: One junction end disagrees with the germline gene, perhaps due to a read error. This chain connects TRBV7-7 to TRBJ2-7, with TRBD1 matching 10 bases. Germline loops: CDR1 SSHAT, CDR2 FNYEAQ (reference sequence). This CDR3 contains 15 residues. The CDR3 coding sequence is TGTGCTAGCAGCTTACGGACAGGGGGTTACTACGAGCAGTACTTC. Translation gives CASSLRTGGYYEQYF. The variable domain in full, completed from reference TRBV7-7 and TRBJ2-7, reads GAGVSQSPRYKVTKRGQDVTLRCDPISSHATLYWYQQALGQGPEFLTYFNYEAQPDKSGLPSDRFSAERPEGSISTLTIQRTEQRDSAMYRCASSLRTGGYYEQYFGPGTRLTVT.

The table lists this clone with many counts. At one end the junction does not follow the germline gene, possibly because of a read error. The rearrangement joins TRBV12-3 or TRBV12-4 to TRBJ1-2; 7 bases line up with TRBD1. The CDR3 loop spans 13 amino acids. The CDR3 DNA sequence: TGTGCCAGCAGTCAGACCGGGACAGTGACAATTATCTTC. Translating it yields CASSQTGTVTIIF.

The CDR3, as DNA: TGTGCCTGGAACAGGGCCGGCACAGATACGCAGTATTTT. Encoded protein: CAWNRAGTDTQYF. The rearrangement links TRBV30 to TRBJ2-3, with a tentative D call TRBD1 (6 bases). This CDR3 has 13 amino acids. V was shortened by 4 bases and J by 1 base, with 9 bases between the two germline ends. Germline CDR1 reads GTSNPN; CDR2 reads SVGIG (reference sequence).

V gene TRBV5-1 combines with J gene TRBJ2-6; the D gene is possibly TRBD1 (5 bases). The V end lost 0 bases, the J end lost 4 bases, and 8 bases lay between the germline ends. There are 15 residues in the CDR3. Germline lookup yields CDR1 SGHRS and CDR2 YFSETQ. The CDR3 sequence: CASSLAGPGANVLTF. As DNA, the CDR3 is TGCGCCAGCAGCTTGGCAGGGCCCGGGGCCAACGTCCTGACTTTC. The whole variable domain, remainder taken from reference TRBV5-1 and TRBJ2-6, is KAGVTQTPRYLIKTRGQQVTLSCSPISGHRSVSWYQQTPGQGLQFLFEYFSETQRNKGNFPGRFSGRQFSNSRSEMNVSTLELGDSALYLCASSLAGPGANVLTFGAGSRLTVL.

This clone occurred a few times. V and J are TRBV28 and TRBJ2-2; TRBD1 aligns across 8 bases. Germline V gene lookup returns CDR1 MDHEN and CDR2 SYDVKM. The J segment lost 5 bases and the V segment lost 5 bases, leaving 10 bases of the junction unmatched. The CDR3 is 16 residues long. CDR3 DNA sequence: TGTGCCAGCAGTCCGGGACAGGCATATGGAACCGGGGAGCTGTTTTTT. Protein sequence: CASSPGQAYGTGELFF.

This clone was observed a handful of times. The CDR3 DNA sequence: TGTGCCAGCAGCTTAGTGGTGGGCTCCGGGGCCAACGTCCTGACTTTC. It encodes CASSLVVGSGANVLTF. The V and J genes are TRBV7-2 and TRBJ2-6, with unresolved D. CDR3 size: 16 residues. Germline V gene sequence: CDR1 SGHTA, CDR2 FQGNSA. V lost 1 base and J 4 bases, leaving 11 bases between the germline ends.

This rearrangement joins TRBV19 to TRBJ2-5, with D possibly being TRBD2 (5 bases). This CDR3 has 13 residues. Germline CDR1 reads LNHDA; CDR2 reads SQIVND (reference sequence). V gave up 5 bases and J gave up 5 bases, with 12 bases separating them. The chain's CDR3 is CASSSSGVETQYF. CDR3 DNA sequence: TGTGCCAGTAGTTCCAGCGGAGTGGAGACCCAGTACTTC.

The genes are TRBV5-1 and TRBJ1-2; TRBD1 aligns across 7 bases. In germline, CDR1 is SGHRS, CDR2 YFSETQ. V gave up 6 bases and J gave up 7 bases; unmatched junction bases: 15. This CDR3 is built from 15 residues. CDR3 bases: TGCGCCAGCACCCGTGAAGGGGGCGAGGGAGGTGGCTACACCTTC. It is translated as CASTREGGEGGGYTF. The entire variable domain, with the rest obtained from reference TRBV5-1 and TRBJ1-2, is as follows: KAGVTQTPRYLIKTRGQQVTLSCSPISGHRSVSWYQQTPGQGLQFLFEYFSETQRNKGNFPGRFSGRQFSNSRSEMNVSTLELGDSALYLCASTREGGEGGGYTFGSGTRLTVV.

This clone was seen a handful of times. The gene calls are TRBV9 and TRBJ2-2, with 9 bases lining up with TRBD1. Per germline, CDR1 SGDLS and CDR2 YYNGEE. This CDR3 spans 15 amino acids. The V and J ends lost 4 bases and 4 bases, in that order; junction bases with no gene match: 5. The CDR3 DNA follows: TGTGCCAGCAGCCCTGGGACAGGGTCCACCGGGGAGCTGTTTTTT. Translated: CASSPGTGSTGELFF.

This clone is labeled medium-sized. The genes are TRBV9 and TRBJ1-1, with D maybe TRBD1 (5 bases). CDR1 and CDR2 from the germline V gene are SGDLS and YYNGEE. There are 15 residues in the CDR3. Trimming shortened V by 0 bases and J by 1 base, and 10 bases separated the two germline ends. The chain's CDR3 is CASSVGGVENTEAFF. DNA for the CDR3: TGTGCCAGCAGCGTAGGGGGGGTAGAGAACACTGAAGCTTTCTTT.

V usage is TRBV27 and J usage is TRBJ2-5; 7 nucleotides agree with TRBD2. With 3 bases clipped from V and 5 bases from J, the junction kept 6 bases outside the gene matches. Per germline, CDR1 MNHEY and CDR2 SMNVEV (reference sequence). This CDR3 has 14 residues. In nucleotides, the CDR3 is TGTGCCAGCAGTTTGGGGGGGAGGGAGGAGACCCAGTACTTC. This translates into CASSLGGREETQYF.

CDR3 DNA: TGTGCCAGCAGCGCCCGCCCGGGACTAGTGCGAAATGAGCAGTTCTTC. Translating it yields CASSARPGLVRNEQFF. The V call is TRBV14, the J call TRBJ2-1; 8 positions agree with TRBD2. With V trimmed by 5 bases and J by 7 bases, 13 bases remained unmatched. Per the germline V gene, CDR1 is SGHDN and CDR2 is FVKESK. This CDR3 region has 16 residues. Full variable domain (missing parts from reference TRBV14 and TRBJ2-1): EAGVTQFPSHSVIEKGQTVTLRCDPISGHDNLYWYRRVMGKEIKFLLHFVKESKQDESGMPNNRFLAERTGGTYSTLKVQPAELEDSGVYFCASSARPGLVRNEQFFGPGTRLTVL.

The J gene is TRBJ2-7, the V gene TRBV7-8; TRBD2 matches at 13 bases. The CDR3 length is 17 residues. After removal of 6 bases from V and 4 bases from J, the junction contained 12 bases not matched to a gene. Germline V gene sequence: CDR1 SGHVS, CDR2 FQNEAQ. The CDR3 loop reads CASSFLSGTSGKYEQYF. CDR3 DNA: TGTGCCAGCAGTTTCCTTTCCGGGACTAGCGGGAAGTACGAGCAGTACTTC.

The genes are TRBV7-2 and TRBJ2-7; 11 bases match TRBD2. Unmatched junction bases numbered 7, after V lost 5 bases and J lost 1 base. The germline gives CDR1 SGHTA, CDR2 FQGNSA. The CDR3 sequence is 16 residues long. CDR3 residues: CASSATGTSGSYEQYF. The CDR3 DNA reads as TGTGCCAGCAGCGCAACCGGGACTAGCGGTTCCTACGAGCAGTACTTC.

This chain connects TRBV9 to TRBJ2-1; D is possibly TRBD2 (6 bases). Trimming took 4 bases from V and 9 from J, leaving 17 bases between them. The CDR3 runs to 14 residues. CDR1 and CDR2 (germline): SGDLS, YYNGEE. The CDR3 DNA reads TGTGCCAGCAGCCCATATTCGCTCGGGGGTGAGCAGTTCTTC. It encodes CASSPYSLGGEQFF. The whole variable domain, remainder taken from reference TRBV9 and TRBJ2-1, is DSGVTQTPKHLITATGQRVTLRCSPRSGDLSVYWYQQSLDQGLQFLIQYYNGEERAKGNILERFSAQQFPDLHSELNLSSLELGDSALYFCASSPYSLGGEQFFGPGTRLTVL.

The chain uses TRBV9 and TRBJ2-1, with D uncertain. Deletions cut 0 bases from V and 1 base from J, with 5 bases between. The CDR3 length is 14 residues. Looked up from germline, CDR1 is SGDLS and CDR2 is YYNGEE. CDR3 protein: CASSVDKSYNEQFF. As DNA, the CDR3 is TGTGCCAGCAGCGTAGACAAGTCCTACAATGAGCAGTTCTTC.

This clone has only one observation. This chain uses TRBV28 with TRBJ1-2; TRBD1 matches 8 bases. V shed 4 bases, J shed 4 bases, and the junction held 8 bases outside the gene matches. CDR3 size: 15 residues. CDR1 and CDR2 from the germline V gene are MDHEN and SYDVKM. CDR3 protein: CASSSSGQGLYGYTF. DNA for the CDR3: TGTGCCAGCAGTTCCTCCGGACAGGGACTCTATGGCTACACCTTC.

The J gene is TRBJ1-1, the V gene TRBV5-6; 9 nucleotides match TRBD1. Trimming cost V 3 bases and J 10 bases; bases outside gene matches: 7. The CDR3 has 13 residues. The V gene's germline CDR1 is SGHDT and CDR2 YYEEEE. The CDR3: CASSSGTGLVAFF. The DNA of the CDR3 is TGTGCCAGCAGCTCCGGGACAGGGTTGGTAGCTTTCTTT.

The chain is built from TRBV5-1 and TRBJ2-2, with 11 nucleotides matching TRBD2. CDR1 is SGHRS and CDR2 is YFSETQ in the germline V gene. V trimming: 0 bases; J trimming: 4 bases; junction bases outside the gene matches: 14. The CDR3 is 20 amino acids. The DNA for the CDR3 is TGCGCCAGCAGCTTGGTCCCAACGGGGACTAGCGGTGTGGGCACCGGGGAGCTGTTTTTT. It codes for CASSLVPTGTSGVGTGELFF.